The 20 T cell receptor beta chains listed next were all sequenced from one sample in a study of blood T cell repertoires in COVID-19. Sequencing was performed with immunoSEQ multiplex PCR; in TCRdb, only in-frame clones are kept and a portion is missing. Of under 450,000 clones in the sample, approximately 89% were seen once. The sample consisted of peripheral blood. The source of these receptors is a woman aged 35 to 49 with COVID-19, enrolled during active disease.

The chain couples TRBV6-5 to TRBJ2-1; weak D call: TRBD2 (5 bases). The CDR3 totals 14 residues. Germline V gives CDR1 MNHEY, CDR2 SVGAGI. Trimming left V 0 bases short and J 4 bases short, with 7 bases between. The CDR3 DNA is TGTGCCAGCAGTTACTCGAGGGTTTACAATGAGCAGTTCTTC. Protein product: CASSYSRVYNEQFF.

CDR3 coding DNA: TGTGCAAGTCGACGCGGGCGACAGGGGGCAGGTGGGACAGATACGCAGTATTTT. Protein product: CASRRGRQGAGGTDTQYF. The V gene is TRBV12-2, the J gene TRBJ2-3; the table's TRBD1 call for D was not verified on the DNA. TRBV12-2 is recorded as a pseudogene. This CDR3 spans 18 amino acids.

The chain carries TRBV27 and TRBJ1-3; D gene ambiguous. Trimming removed 7 bases at V and 3 bases at J, with 19 bases between. This CDR3 comprises 16 residues. Germline CDR1 reads MNHEY; CDR2 reads SMNVEV (reference sequence). The CDR3 is CASTRGGPAYGNTIYF. In nucleotides, the CDR3 is TGTGCCAGCACTCGTGGAGGACCCGCCTATGGAAACACCATATATTTT.

This clone has ten or more counts. The chain links TRBV11-3 to TRBJ2-7, with D hard to call. CDR3 length: 14 residues. Trimming took off 1 base at V and 1 base at J, with 8 bases between the two ends. CDR1 and CDR2 from the germline V gene are SGHNT and YENEEA. In nucleotides, the CDR3 is TGTGCCAGCAGCTTAGGAGGCGGTTCCTACGAGCAGTACTTC. It encodes CASSLGGGSYEQYF.

The gene calls are TRBV4-2 and TRBJ1-1; D is uncertain. V dropped 0 bases and J dropped 1 base, with 6 bases sitting between them. This CDR3 is 14 amino acids long. Germline values: CDR1 LGHNA, CDR2 YNFKEQ. CDR3 loop: CASSQDLPNTEAFF. For the CDR3, the DNA is TGTGCCAGCAGCCAAGATCTACCGAACACTGAAGCTTTCTTT.

V is TRBV15 and J is TRBJ2-7; D is ambiguous. V lost 3 bases to trimming and J lost 2 bases, with 8 bases between them. Germline CDR1 reads LNHNV; CDR2 reads YYDKDF (reference sequence). The CDR3 runs 13 residues. DNA for the CDR3: TGTGCCACCAGCAGCCCGGTGACCTACGAGCAGTACTTC. Translation: CATSSPVTYEQYF.

The chain uses TRBV5-6 and TRBJ1-5; a weak D match, TRBD1 (6 bases). This CDR3 spans 16 amino acids. The germline V and J ends were trimmed by 1 base and 7 bases, with 18 bases remaining between them. Germline CDR1 SGHDT, CDR2 YYEEEE. The CDR3 DNA is TGTGCCAGCAGCTTGACAAGGGGGGGACCGGGGCAGCCCCAGCATTTT. Translated: CASSLTRGGPGQPQHF.

The chain uses TRBV7-8 and TRBJ1-2; D might be TRBD1 (5 bases). CDR3 length equals 15 residues. CDR1 and CDR2 from the germline V gene are SGHVS and FQNEAQ. V lost 1 base and J 0 bases, leaving 9 bases between the germline ends. CDR3 loop: CASSLVQGSNYGYTF. CDR3 nucleotide sequence: TGTGCCAGCAGCTTAGTCCAGGGATCTAACTATGGCTACACCTTC.

The gene calls are TRBV28 and TRBJ2-7, with TRBD1 identical over 9 bases. This CDR3 spans 15 amino acids. Germline CDR1 and CDR2: MDHEN and SYDVKM. V trimming: 6 bases; J trimming: 4 bases; junction bases outside the gene matches: 10. The CDR3 is CASRSRTGVVYEQYF. In DNA, the CDR3 is TGTGCCAGCAGGTCGCGGACAGGGGTTGTGTACGAGCAGTACTTC.

The chain employs TRBV19 and TRBJ1-2, with D possibly matching TRBD1 (5 bases). From germline, CDR1 is LNHDA and CDR2 SQIVND (reference sequence). The length of the CDR3 is 13 residues. The V end was cut by 6 bases, the J end by 6 bases, with 14 bases between. Written as DNA, the CDR3 is TGTGCCAGTAGGCTGGGGCCGGTGAATGGCTACACCTTC. It yields the protein CASRLGPVNGYTF.

The rearrangement joins TRBV19 to TRBJ1-2; 7 positions match TRBD1. This CDR3 comprises 17 residues. Germline V gene lookup returns CDR1 LNHDA and CDR2 SQIVND (reference sequence). The V gene end was trimmed by 5 bases and the J gene end by 1 base; junction bases not matched to a gene: 13. The DNA of the CDR3 is TGTGCCAGTAGTCCCGGGACAGCGTCAAATCTTAACTATGGCTACACCTTC. Amino acid sequence: CASSPGTASNLNYGYTF.

A single count supports this clone. The V call is TRBV4-3, the J call TRBJ2-1, with D perhaps TRBD1 (5 bases). Between the trimmed V and J ends, which lost 0 bases and 9 bases, there was a span of 15 bases. The CDR3 runs 15 residues. Germline-derived CDR1 and CDR2 are LGHNA and YSLEER. CDR3 sequence reads: CASSQEWSRVSEQFF. CDR3 DNA sequence: TGCGCCAGCAGCCAAGAATGGAGCAGGGTCAGTGAGCAGTTCTTC.

This rearrangement joins TRBV2 to TRBJ1-1, with 9 bases fitting TRBD1. Germline CDR1 and CDR2: SNHLY and FYNNEI. This CDR3 comprises 13 residues. Trimming at V came to 7 bases and at J to 11 bases, leaving 11 bases not matched to a gene. The CDR3 here is CASTPGQGPRAFF. The DNA of the CDR3 is TGTGCCAGCACTCCGGGACAGGGACCTAGGGCTTTCTTT. The full variable domain, with the rest looked up from reference TRBV2 and TRBJ1-1, is EPEVTQTPSHQVTQMGQEVILRCVPISNHLYFYWYRQILGQKVEFLVSFYNNEISEKSEIFDDQFSVERPDGSNFTLKIRSTKLEDSAMYFCASTPGQGPRAFFGQGTRLTVV.

V and J are TRBV28 and TRBJ1-1, with 7 bases that match TRBD1. Trimming took 6 bases from V and 2 from J; bases not matched to a gene: 9. This CDR3 has 15 amino acids. Germline V CDR1 and CDR2: MDHEN, SYDVKM. CDR3 residues: CASSDYRGPNTEAFF. As DNA, the CDR3 is TGTGCCAGCAGCGATTACAGGGGCCCAAACACTGAAGCTTTCTTT.

V usage is TRBV9 and J usage is TRBJ1-3; 9 nucleotides agree with TRBD1. Germline assignment: CDR1 SGDLS and CDR2 YYNGEE. Trimming at V came to 4 bases and at J to 4 bases, leaving 6 bases not matched to a gene. The CDR3 contains 15 residues. The CDR3 DNA follows: TGTGCCAGCAGCATTGGGACAGGGACCGGAAACACCATATATTTT. Translating it yields CASSIGTGTGNTIYF.

The gene calls are TRBV30 and TRBJ1-5; D is perhaps TRBD1 (5 bases). V was shortened by 0 bases and J by 11 bases, with 11 bases between the two germline ends. The CDR3 extends over 12 amino acids. From germline, CDR1 is GTSNPN and CDR2 SVGIG (reference sequence). The CDR3 sequence: CAWSVTRGAQHF. In nucleotides, the CDR3 is TGTGCCTGGAGTGTAACCCGGGGGGCCCAGCATTTT.

J is TRBJ1-1 and V is TRBV12-3 or TRBV12-4; 7 bases map to TRBD1. The CDR3 sequence is 13 residues long. The J segment lost 11 bases and the V segment lost 5 bases, leaving 11 bases of the junction unmatched. This CDR3 is CASSPGQERVAFF. CDR3 in DNA: TGTGCCAGCAGTCCCGGACAGGAGAGGGTGGCTTTCTTT.

The chain is built from TRBV28 and TRBJ1-5, with a weak D call TRBD1 (5 bases). Deletions cut 6 bases from V and 4 bases from J, with 16 bases between. The CDR3 is made up of 15 amino acids. Germline V gives CDR1 MDHEN, CDR2 SYDVKM. This chain's CDR3 is CASRYYDSFNQPQHF. CDR3 in DNA: TGTGCCAGCAGATACTACGACAGTTTTAATCAGCCCCAGCATTTT.

A note on this clone: This CDR3 is also generated by other DNA sequences in the sample. In DNA, the CDR3 is TGTGCCAGCAGCTTAGGGACTGGAGCTAACTATGGCTACACCTTC. Amino acid sequence: CASSLGTGANYGYTF. This chain links TRBV7-9 with TRBJ1-2, with no clear D. The germline V and J ends were trimmed by 1 base and 0 bases, with 9 bases remaining between them. Germline V gene lookup returns CDR1 SEHNR and CDR2 FQNEAQ (reference sequence). The CDR3 covers 15 residues.

This chain connects TRBV11-2 to TRBJ1-2, with a tentative D call TRBD1 (6 bases). V lost 4 bases and J 4 bases, leaving 16 bases between the germline ends. Germline values: CDR1 SGHAT, CDR2 FQNNGV. This CDR3 contains 15 residues. This chain's CDR3 is CASSSLGGGGYGYTF. The CDR3 region has the DNA TGTGCCAGCAGCTCACTGGGAGGGGGAGGCTATGGCTACACCTTC. The full variable domain, rest sourced from reference TRBV11-2 and TRBJ1-2, is EAGVAQSPRYKIIEKRQSVAFWCNPISGHATLYWYQQILGQGPKLLIQFQNNGVVDDSQLPKDRFSAERLKGVDSTLKIQPAKLEDSAVYLCASSSLGGGGYGYTFGSGTRLTVV.